The 28 T cell receptor beta chains in this list originate from one sample, sequenced in a study of blood T cell repertoires in COVID-19. The data were produced by immunoSEQ multiplex PCR, yet TCRdb's version contains in-frame clones alone and is incomplete. The profile covers about half a million clones, with approximately 92% appearing a single time and 0.8% to 0.9% taken by the ten largest. Sequencing was carried out using peripheral blood. The receptors shown here come from a man aged 18 to 29 with COVID-19, enrolled during active disease.

The rearrangement uses TRBV2 and TRBJ1-1; perhaps TRBD1 as D (5 bases). V was shortened by 3 bases and J by 1 base, with 15 bases between the two germline ends. CDR1 SNHLY and CDR2 FYNNEI come from the germline V gene. The CDR3 runs 16 residues. The CDR3 bases are TGTGCCAGCAGTGATCAGGGTATTCAACCGAACACTGAAGCTTTCTTT. Translating gives CASSDQGIQPNTEAFF.

This clone was seen only once. V gene TRBV3-1 (or the pseudogene TRBV3-2) combines with J gene TRBJ1-5, with D perhaps TRBD1 (5 bases). The CDR3 consists of 14 residues. V was cut by 1 base and J by 7 bases, with 11 bases left in between. Germline loops: CDR1 LGHDT, CDR2 YNNKEL (reference sequence). The DNA for the CDR3 is TGTGCCAGCAGCCAAGGGGGGGTCAGACAGCCCCAGCATTTT. It specifies CASSQGGVRQPQHF.

The chain combines TRBV5-1 with TRBJ2-3, with 9 positions matching TRBD2. V shed 2 bases and J 8 bases; nucleotides not matched to a gene: 15. The CDR3 extends over 17 amino acids. CDR1 SGHRS and CDR2 YFSETQ come from the germline V gene. CDR3 residues: CASSFKREALSGATQYF. As DNA, the CDR3 is TGCGCCAGCAGCTTCAAGCGGGAGGCCCTTAGTGGAGCTACGCAGTATTTT.

This chain connects TRBV5-4 to TRBJ2-2; D might be TRBD2 (6 bases). V lost 2 bases and J lost 4, with 15 bases in between. CDR1 and CDR2 (germline): SGHNT, YYREEE (reference sequence). The CDR3 is 16 amino acids. The CDR3 coding sequence is TGTGCCAGCAGCTTTAGTCAGAGGGGAGGCACCGGGGAGCTGTTTTTT. This codes for CASSFSQRGGTGELFF.

The rearrangement joins TRBV12-3 or TRBV12-4 to TRBJ2-5; weak D call: TRBD2 (5 bases). V was clipped by 6 bases and J by 5 bases, with 10 bases between them. This CDR3 spans 12 amino acids. This CDR3 is CASSGMKETQYF. DNA for the CDR3: TGTGCCAGCAGCGGGATGAAGGAGACCCAGTACTTC.

Only a few counts were recorded for this clone. This chain joins TRBV19 and TRBJ1-5; 8 bases agree with TRBD1. Trimming removed 6 bases from V and 7 bases from J; junction bases left unmatched: 8. This CDR3 has 14 residues. Germline V gives CDR1 LNHDA, CDR2 SQIVND (reference sequence). CDR3 region: CASSSTGGGQPQHF. The CDR3 bases are TGTGCCAGTAGCTCAACAGGGGGGGGCCAGCCCCAGCATTTT.

This clone appeared once. The chain is built from TRBV28 and TRBJ1-6, with D unclear. Trimming removed 2 bases from V and 7 bases from J, with 12 bases in between. The CDR3 has 15 amino acids. CDR1 is MDHEN and CDR2 is SYDVKM in the germline V gene. The CDR3 sequence: CASSLVPGLNSPLHF. CDR3 coding DNA: TGTGCCAGCAGTTTAGTGCCAGGTCTGAATTCACCCCTCCACTTT.

The chain employs TRBV3-1 (or the pseudogene TRBV3-2) and TRBJ2-7, with a possible D match to TRBD1 (6 bases). This CDR3 spans 16 amino acids. V lost 3 bases and J lost 9, with 24 bases in between. CDR1 LGHDT and CDR2 YNNKEL come from the germline V gene (reference sequence). The CDR3 nucleotides read TGTGCCAGCAGCCAGGGCTACAGGGAAACTTGGGGGTGGCAGTACTTC. Translation: CASSQGYRETWGWQYF.

The chain couples TRBV24-1 to TRBJ2-1; 9 nucleotides line up with TRBD2. This CDR3 comprises 16 residues. CDR1 is KGHDR, CDR2 SFDVKD, per germline. Losses at the gene ends were 3 bases for V and 4 bases for J; bases not matched to a gene: 6. The CDR3 reads CATSDVTSGDYNEQFF. The DNA of the CDR3 is TGTGCCACCAGTGATGTGACTAGCGGCGATTACAATGAGCAGTTCTTC.

The chain recombines TRBV6-5 with TRBJ1-5, with 11 bases aligning to TRBD1. Germline trimming cut 11 bases from V and 4 bases from J; bases unmatched to any gene: 7. The CDR3 totals 14 residues. Per the germline V gene, CDR1 is MNHEY and CDR2 is SVGAGI. CDR3 sequence (DNA): TGTGCCCACCGCGGGACAGGGGGTAATCAGCCCCAGCATTTT. Its translation is CAHRGTGGNQPQHF.

This chain joins TRBV7-8 and TRBJ1-2; D not resolved. V was shortened by 2 bases and J by 9 bases, with 10 bases between the two germline ends. Germline V CDR1 and CDR2: SGHVS, FQNEAQ. The CDR3 is 12 residues long. The CDR3 DNA sequence: TGTGCCAGCAGCTTATTTCCCGGGAGCTACACCTTC. This gives the protein CASSLFPGSYTF.

The rearrangement links TRBV7-9 to TRBJ1-1, with D possibly being TRBD1 (5 bases). The CDR3 is 16 residues long. Trimming left V 5 bases short and J 1 base short, with 17 bases between. Germline V gives CDR1 SEHNR, CDR2 FQNEAQ (reference sequence). The CDR3 region has the DNA TGTGCCAGCAGCCTAGGGGCAGGGCTGTCGAACACTGAAGCTTTCTTT. This sequence encodes CASSLGAGLSNTEAFF.

V gene TRBV4-1 combines with J gene TRBJ1-2, with a possible D match to TRBD1 (5 bases). The CDR3 runs to 17 residues. Trimming pared 1 base from V and 4 bases from J, leaving 19 bases between. CDR1 is MGHRA and CDR2 is YSYEKL in the germline V gene. The CDR3, as DNA: TGCGCCAGCAGCCAAGCCACCGGCAGGGCCAACATCTATGGCTACACCTTC. Translation: CASSQATGRANIYGYTF.

The V call is TRBV29-1, the J call TRBJ2-5; 7 bases agree with TRBD1. The CDR3 loop spans 13 amino acids. Germline CDR1 reads SQVTM; CDR2 reads ANQGSEA. V shed 4 bases and J 1 base; nucleotides not matched to a gene: 3. For the CDR3, the DNA is TGCAGCGTTGGGGACAGAGTCCAAGAGACCCAGTACTTC. It yields the protein CSVGDRVQETQYF.

As regards this clone: Other DNA sequences from this sample encode an identical CDR3 as well. The genes are TRBV11-3 and TRBJ1-6, with D perhaps matching TRBD1 (6 bases). CDR1 is SGHNT, CDR2 YENEEA, per germline. Trimming took 0 bases from V and 7 from J, leaving 7 bases between them. CDR3 length: 14 amino acids. CDR3 amino acids: CASSLDRGNSPLHF. The CDR3 coding sequence is TGTGCCAGCAGCTTAGACAGGGGCAATTCACCCCTCCACTTT.

The chain recombines TRBV11-3 with TRBJ2-7; TRBD2 matches 8 bases. Germline V lookup: CDR1 SGHNT, CDR2 YENEEA. V trimming: 5 bases; J trimming: 5 bases; junction bases outside the gene matches: 5. The CDR3 has 13 residues. CDR3 sequence: CASSPGGRNEQYF. DNA for the CDR3: TGTGCCAGCAGCCCGGGGGGGCGGAACGAGCAGTACTTC. Full variable domain (missing parts from reference TRBV11-3 and TRBJ2-7): EAGVVQSPRYKIIEKKQPVAFWCNPISGHNTLYWYLQNLGQGPELLIRYENEEAVDDSQLPKDRFSAERLKGVDSTLKIQPAELGDSAVYLCASSPGGRNEQYFGPGTRLTVT.

The V and J genes are TRBV7-8 and TRBJ2-4; 7 bases line up with TRBD2. Unmatched junction bases numbered 5, after V lost 1 base and J lost 8 bases. The CDR3 is 14 residues long. CDR1 is SGHVS and CDR2 is FQNEAQ in the germline V gene. CDR3 amino acids: CASSLGRGGDIQYF. In nucleotides, the CDR3 is TGTGCCAGCAGCTTAGGGAGGGGAGGGGACATTCAGTACTTC.

V usage is TRBV7-8 and J usage is TRBJ2-1, with D possibly TRBD2 on 6 matching bases. V was pared by 5 bases and J by 8 bases, with 19 bases between. The CDR3 has 15 amino acids. Germline V gene sequence: CDR1 SGHVS, CDR2 FQNEAQ. The chain's CDR3 is CASSTPGTGKHEQFF. DNA for the CDR3: TGTGCCAGCAGCACCCCCGGGACTGGGAAACATGAGCAGTTCTTC.

This chain connects TRBV24-1 to TRBJ2-3, with D possibly TRBD2 on 7 matching bases. V was trimmed by 4 bases and J by 1 base, leaving 17 bases between them. Germline V CDR1 and CDR2: KGHDR, SFDVKD. CDR3 length: 17 amino acids. CDR3 residues: CATSDLGGGSRTDTQYF. CDR3 DNA sequence: TGTGCCACCAGTGACTTAGGGGGGGGTTCGCGCACAGATACGCAGTATTTT.

Notes on this clone: Other DNA variants within this sample encode the same CDR3. The rearrangement links TRBV19 to TRBJ2-7, with 11 positions matching TRBD1. Germline loops: CDR1 LNHDA, CDR2 SQIVND (reference sequence). This CDR3 is 14 amino acids long. J gave up 3 bases and V 3 bases, and 1 base lay outside the gene matches. In DNA, the CDR3 is TGTGCCAGTAGTATTGGGACAGGGGGCTACGAGCAGTACTTC. It is translated as CASSIGTGGYEQYF. The variable domain in full, with the rest retrieved from reference TRBV19 and TRBJ2-7, is DGGITQSPKYLFRKEGQNVTLSCEQNLNHDAMYWYRQDPGQGLRLIYYSQIVNDFQKGDIAEGYSVSREKKESFPLTVTSAQKNPTAFYLCASSIGTGGYEQYFGPGTRLTVT.

The chain uses TRBV6-6 and TRBJ1-4; 8 nucleotides align to TRBD1. J gave up 7 bases and V 6 bases, and 7 bases lay outside the gene matches. Germline values: CDR1 MNHNY, CDR2 SVGAGI (reference sequence). This CDR3 is 14 amino acids long. For the CDR3, the DNA is TGTGCCAGCAGAAGACAGGGGTCGGGTGAAAAACTGTTTTTT. Translation gives CASRRQGSGEKLFF.

The chain recombines TRBV27 with TRBJ2-1, with a weak D call TRBD2 (5 bases). This CDR3 has 14 residues. Per the germline V gene, CDR1 is MNHEY and CDR2 is SMNVEV (reference sequence). Trimming removed 6 bases at V and 9 bases at J, with 18 bases between. Here the CDR3 DNA reads TGTGCCAGCAGGACTACCGTGGGATCCCCTGAGCAGTTCTTC. Its protein is CASRTTVGSPEQFF.

The table lists this clone with a count of one. The rearrangement uses TRBV5-6 and TRBJ2-3; D unclear. The germline V and J ends were trimmed by 0 bases and 2 bases, with 13 bases remaining between them. The germline V gene encodes CDR1 SGHDT and CDR2 YYEEEE. This CDR3 is built from 16 residues. Here the CDR3 reads CASSLGPLVTTDTQYF. CDR3 sequence (DNA): TGTGCCAGCAGCTTGGGGCCGCTCGTCACCACAGATACGCAGTATTTT.

The chain is built from TRBV19 and TRBJ1-6; 10 bases are shared with TRBD1. The CDR3 covers 15 residues. Germline loops: CDR1 LNHDA, CDR2 SQIVND (reference sequence). With V trimmed by 4 bases and J by 6 bases, 3 bases remained unmatched. CDR3 DNA: TGTGCCAGTAGTACCGGGGACAGGGGTAATTCACCCCTCCACTTT. Protein: CASSTGDRGNSPLHF.

Notes on this clone: The junction does not match germline at one end; this may be a read error. The genes are TRBV5-4 and TRBJ1-2; no reliable D call. CDR3 size: 11 residues. Germline V lookup: CDR1 SGHNT, CDR2 YYREEE (reference sequence). The CDR3 reads CASGADYGYTF. The CDR3 nucleotides are TGCGCTAGTGGTGCTGACTATGGCTACACCTTC.

The chain is built from TRBV6-5 and TRBJ1-2; D unclear. Trimming stripped 10 bases from V and 2 bases from J, with 8 bases between. Looked up from germline, CDR1 is MNHEY and CDR2 is SVGAGI. This CDR3 region has 11 residues. This CDR3 is CATAGNYGYTF. The CDR3 DNA sequence: TGTGCCACCGCCGGGAACTATGGCTACACCTTC.

J is TRBJ2-3 and V is TRBV3-1 (or the pseudogene TRBV3-2); possibly TRBD2 for D (6 bases). Trimming took 8 bases from V and 6 from J, leaving 9 bases between them. This CDR3 is 11 amino acids long. From germline, CDR1 is LGHDT and CDR2 YNNKEL (reference sequence). CDR3 bases: TGTGCCAGCCGCACTAGCGATACGCAGTATTTT. This translates into CASRTSDTQYF.

The chain recombines TRBV19 with TRBJ1-5; 7 bases align to TRBD1. Unmatched junction bases numbered 5, after V lost 0 bases and J lost 3 bases. In germline, CDR1 is LNHDA, CDR2 SQIVND (reference sequence). The CDR3 is made up of 16 amino acids. The CDR3 DNA follows: TGTGCCAGTAGTATAGATGGGACAGCTAACAATCAGCCCCAGCATTTT. Translation: CASSIDGTANNQPQHF.